Here is one T cell receptor (beta chain) with its context. Antigen specificity is unknown. This entry is derived from a study of T cells expressing NK-cell markers. For the study at large: It was sorted CD3+CD56-NKG2C+, CD3+CD56+NKG2C- and CD3+CD56+NKG2C+ T cells that provided the TCR beta repertoires. Eight donors were sequenced, of whom seven were HCMV-seropositive, while the remaining one was HCMV-seronegative. Study-wide results and limits: Similarly, these clonotypes led the CD3+CD56-NKG2C+ fraction as well in several donors.

Making the TCR beta cDNA relied on 5'RACE template switching with UMIs. TCRdb re-called the 5' RACE reads; every CDR3 protein appears as one record, without DNA. This table holds some 120,000 distinct CDR3 sequences. This CDR3 has 15 amino acids. Germline V gene data show CDR1 as SGHAT and CDR2 as FQNNGV. This clonotype was sampled from a woman aged 18 to 75 in good health. The chain combines TRBV11-2 with TRBJ2-4. Material for sequencing was blood T cells: a sorted CD56 or NKG2C T cell subset, CD4+ or CD8+ T cells, or bulk PBMC T cells (not recorded which). CDR3 amino acids: CTSSGPGVAKNIQYF.